Presented here are 15 T cell receptor beta chains from one specimen sequenced in a study of neurological immune-mediated disorders (dated by TCRdb to the late 2010s). Library creation used 5' RACE. Sequenced on an Illumina HiSeq 2500. TCRdb reprocessing: public reads trimmed at Q25 with fastp, clones called with MiXCR, in-frame beta chains kept. All rows with the same CDR3 protein become a single entry with the most common DNA and genes. This sample holds roughly 16,000 distinct CDR3 sequences; about 9% were observed only once. Of the sample, about 47% is held by the ten largest clones. The source material was CD8+ T cells from blood. These receptors were obtained from a man aged 50-59 years in good health.

This clonotype has ten or more counts. The chain carries TRBV5-1 and TRBJ2-5; no clear D. V was pared by 4 bases and J by 5 bases, with 9 bases between. From germline, CDR1 is SGHRS and CDR2 YFSETQ. The CDR3 spans 12 residues. This CDR3 reads CASSHGWETQYF. Written as DNA, the CDR3 is TGCGCCAGCAGCCATGGGTGGGAGACCCAGTACTTC.

This clonotype was seen many times. This chain connects TRBV20-1 to TRBJ2-7; TRBD1 matches 9 bases. V lost 7 bases and J lost 2; bases outside the gene matches: 6. Germline V gives CDR1 DFQATT, CDR2 SNEGSKA (reference sequence). This CDR3 is built from 13 residues. CDR3 bases: TGCAGTGTCCCGACAGGGGGTCCCTACGAGCAGTACTTC. This codes for CSVPTGGPYEQYF.

In this sample, this clonotype turned up many times. The chain is built from TRBV7-9 and TRBJ1-3, with D unresolved. This CDR3 spans 16 amino acids. Germline CDR1 is SEHNR and CDR2 is FQNEAQ (reference sequence). With 5 bases removed from V and 0 bases from J, the gap between germline ends came to 14 bases. CDR3 coding DNA: TGTGCCAGCAGCCTGCCCCTGCCCAGCTCTGGAAACACCATATATTTT. This translates into CASSLPLPSSGNTIYF.

This clonotype appeared a few times. V is TRBV5-1 and J is TRBJ2-7; D might be TRBD1 (6 bases). The CDR3 runs 14 residues. Trimming left V 2 bases short and J 0 bases short, with 9 bases between. The V gene's germline CDR1 is SGHRS and CDR2 YFSETQ. The CDR3 nucleotides read TGCGCCAGCAGCTTTTCGGACAGCTCCTACGAGCAGTACTTC. It translates to CASSFSDSSYEQYF.

This clonotype was picked up many times. This chain uses TRBV10-3 with TRBJ2-5, with 9 positions matching TRBD1. V gave up 7 bases and J gave up 2 bases; unmatched junction bases: 2. This CDR3 has 13 residues. Germline lookup yields CDR1 ENHRY and CDR2 SYGVKD. The CDR3, as DNA: TGTGCCATCAAGGACAGGGGACAAGAGACCCAGTACTTC. Amino acids: CAIKDRGQETQYF.

This clonotype is categorized as medium-sized (0.01 to 0.1%). The J gene is TRBJ2-7, the V gene TRBV7-6, with D possibly matching TRBD1 (6 bases). Germline CDR1 SGHVS, CDR2 FNYEAQ. The CDR3 length is 13 residues. Trimming shortened V by 5 bases and J by 4 bases, and 12 bases separated the two germline ends. The CDR3 nucleotides are TGTGCCAGCAGCGACCAAACAGGGTACGAGCAGTACTTC. This codes for CASSDQTGYEQYF.

The chain joins TRBV20-1 to TRBJ1-5; weak D call: TRBD1 (5 bases). CDR1 and CDR2 from the germline V gene are DFQATT and SNEGSKA (reference sequence). This CDR3 has 15 amino acids. The V and J ends lost 2 bases and 5 bases respectively, with 16 bases between them. DNA of the CDR3: TGCAGTGCTAGACCGGGACCGATCTCGCATCAGCCCCAGCATTTT. This gives the protein CSARPGPISHQPQHF.

This clonotype has only a few counts. The rearrangement links TRBV20-1 to TRBJ2-1; D not resolved. The CDR3 runs 12 residues. Germline values: CDR1 DFQATT, CDR2 SNEGSKA (reference sequence). The V gene lost 0 bases and the J gene lost 4 bases, with 4 bases spanning the gap. CDR3 DNA: TGCAGTGCTAGAGATCTGTACAATGAGCAGTTCTTC. Amino acid sequence: CSARDLYNEQFF.

The chain has TRBV7-2 and TRBJ2-7; 8 nucleotides match TRBD1. Germline loops: CDR1 SGHTA, CDR2 FQGNSA. V gave up 6 bases and J gave up 2 bases; unmatched junction bases: 3. The CDR3 sequence is 13 residues long. The CDR3 sequence is CASRPDRAYEQYF. CDR3 in DNA: TGTGCCAGCAGGCCGGACAGGGCCTACGAGCAGTACTTC.

This clonotype was recorded many times. This sequence joins TRBV3-1 and TRBJ2-1, with unresolved D. V gave up 2 bases and J gave up 2 bases, with 4 bases separating them. Germline V CDR1 and CDR2: LGHDT, YNNKEL (reference sequence). The CDR3 spans 13 residues. The CDR3 loop is CASSQLTYNEQFF. As DNA, the CDR3 is TGTGCCAGCAGCCAACTTACCTACAATGAGCAGTTCTTC.

This clonotype was seen repeatedly, ten times or more. The rearrangement links TRBV28 to TRBJ2-7; tentative D call: TRBD2 (5 bases). CDR1 MDHEN and CDR2 SYDVKM come from the germline V gene. CDR3 length equals 15 residues. Trimming pared 7 bases from V and 3 bases from J, leaving 19 bases between. This chain's CDR3 is CASTLHLAGLYEQYF. CDR3 coding DNA: TGTGCCAGCACCCTTCACCTAGCCGGTCTCTACGAGCAGTACTTC. The complete variable domain, with remaining parts taken from reference TRBV28 and TRBJ2-7, reads DVKVTQSSRYLVKRTGEKVFLECVQDMDHENMFWYRQDPGLGLRLIYFSYDVKMKEKGDIPEGYSVSREKKERFSLILESASTNQTSMYLCASTLHLAGLYEQYFGPGTRLTVT.

This clonotype showed up many times. The CDR3: CSALLDAAYEQYF. In nucleotides, the CDR3 is TGCAGCGCCTTGTTAGACGCAGCCTACGAGCAGTACTTC. V gene TRBV29-1 combines with J gene TRBJ2-7; no clear D. Germline V gives CDR1 SQVTM, CDR2 ANQGSEA. The CDR3 spans 13 residues. The V end lost 7 bases, the J end lost 2 bases, and 15 bases lay between the germline ends.

This clonotype occurred many times. The V call is TRBV6-2 or TRBV6-3, the J call TRBJ2-1; TRBD2 aligns across 13 bases. Germline V gene data show CDR1 as MNHEY and CDR2 as SVGEGT. V lost 0 bases to trimming and J lost 7 bases; unmatched junction nucleotides: 6. There are 17 residues in the CDR3. CDR3 loop: CASSYSTSGRNWNEQFF. The CDR3, as DNA: TGTGCCAGCAGTTACTCGACTAGCGGGAGGAATTGGAATGAGCAGTTCTTC.

This clonotype was counted many times. The chain is built from TRBV14 and TRBJ2-3; D remains ambiguous. In germline, CDR1 is SGHDN, CDR2 FVKESK. There are 13 residues in the CDR3. Trimming removed 2 bases from V and 4 bases from J, with 7 bases in between. DNA for the CDR3: TGTGCCAGCAGCCAACGATTATCAGATACGCAGTATTTT. This translates into CASSQRLSDTQYF.

This clonotype was detected ten times or more. The CDR3 spells CASSLGRDRRGYTF. CDR3 DNA sequence: TGTGCCAGCAGCTTAGGCCGGGACAGGCGGGGCTACACCTTC. J is TRBJ1-2 and V is TRBV7-9, with 8 positions matching TRBD1. V shed 1 base and J 8 bases; nucleotides not matched to a gene: 6. The CDR3 is made up of 14 amino acids. From germline, CDR1 is SEHNR and CDR2 FQNEAQ (reference sequence).